A selection of T cell receptor beta chains follows, all from one sample in a study of shared clonotypes between healthy human individuals. Repertoires were generated with immunoSEQ multiplex PCR, while TCRdb's copy carries only in-frame clones and drops some. The table records more than 2,000,000 clones, just over 90% of them present only once. The specimen sequenced was naive CD4+ T cells from PBMCs. The receptors come from a man aged 18-30 years in good health. Some clones in this sample may be carry-over from other donors' samples. Both conserved end residues are part of each CDR3. The D gene is left open where the match is weak. Expanded clones are given a class, and other clones once, few, many or no size at all.

cdr3_length: 14
v_call: TRBV10-3
clone_size: NA
j_call: TRBJ2-1
d_call: TRBD1
cdr3_aa: CAISESAGGNEQFF
cdr3_nt: TGTGCCATCAGTGAGTCGGCAGGGGGCAATGAGCAGTTCTTC

cdr3_length: 14
v_call: TRBV5-1
clone_size: NA
j_call: TRBJ2-3
d_call: NA
cdr3_aa: CATADQGATDTQYF
cdr3_nt: TGCGCCACGGCGGACCAGGGCGCAACAGATACGCAGTATTTT

cdr3_length: 16
v_call: TRBV27
clone_size: NA
j_call: TRBJ2-1
d_call: TRBD1
cdr3_aa: CASSEVSGQANNEQFF
cdr3_nt: TGTGCCAGCAGTGAGGTATCGGGACAGGCAAACAATGAGCAGTTCTTC

cdr3_length: 16
v_call: TRBV4-1
clone_size: NA
j_call: TRBJ2-5
d_call: NA
cdr3_aa: CASSRPGVGVGETQYF
cdr3_nt: TGCGCCAGCAGCCGCCCAGGAGTGGGGGTAGGCGAGACCCAGTACTTC

cdr3_length: 14
v_call: TRBV5-4
clone_size: NA
j_call: TRBJ2-3
d_call: NA
cdr3_aa: CASSVRTDTDTQYF
cdr3_nt: TGTGCCAGCAGCGTCCGGACGGACACAGATACGCAGTATTTT

cdr3_length: 19
v_call: TRBV4-2
clone_size: NA
j_call: TRBJ2-1
d_call: TRBD2
cdr3_aa: CASSQVSLAGGISYNEQFF
cdr3_nt: TGTGCCAGCAGCCAAGTAAGCCTAGCGGGAGGGATATCCTACAATGAGCAGTTCTTC

cdr3_length: 16
v_call: TRBV15
clone_size: NA
j_call: TRBJ2-2
d_call: TRBD2
cdr3_aa: CATSGTSGTYTGELFF
cdr3_nt: TGTGCCACCAGCGGGACTAGCGGAACTTACACCGGGGAGCTGTTTTTT

cdr3_length: 14
v_call: TRBV13
clone_size: NA
j_call: TRBJ1-5
d_call: NA
cdr3_aa: CASSLGAVNQPQHF
cdr3_nt: TGTGCCAGCAGCTTAGGGGCAGTCAATCAGCCCCAGCATTTT

cdr3_length: 13
v_call: TRBV30
clone_size: few
j_call: TRBJ1-2
d_call: NA
cdr3_aa: CAWHGGGNYGYTF
cdr3_nt: TGTGCCTGGCACGGAGGCGGGAACTATGGCTACACCTTC

cdr3_length: 13
v_call: TRBV6-1
clone_size: NA
j_call: TRBJ2-7
d_call: NA
cdr3_aa: CASSEQVEGEQYF
cdr3_nt: TGTGCCAGCAGTGAACAGGTAGAAGGCGAGCAGTACTTC

cdr3_length: 14
v_call: TRBV7-2
clone_size: few
j_call: TRBJ2-7
d_call: NA
cdr3_aa: CASSQGLGSYEQYF
cdr3_nt: TGTGCCAGCAGCCAGGGGCTCGGCTCCTACGAGCAGTACTTC

cdr3_length: 15
v_call: TRBV28
clone_size: NA
j_call: TRBJ2-7
d_call: TRBD1
cdr3_aa: CASSSTGTGAYEQYF
cdr3_nt: TGTGCCAGCAGTTCGACCGGGACAGGGGCCTACGAGCAGTACTTC

cdr3_length: 15
v_call: TRBV5-1
clone_size: NA
j_call: TRBJ1-1
d_call: NA
cdr3_aa: CASSLVGERNTEAFF
cdr3_nt: TGCGCCAGCAGCTTGGTGGGGGAAAGGAATACTGAAGCTTTCTTT

cdr3_length: 17
v_call: TRBV13
clone_size: NA
j_call: TRBJ2-4
d_call: TRBD2
cdr3_aa: CASSPRKAGLSKNIQYF
cdr3_nt: TGTGCCAGCAGCCCCCGGAAAGCGGGATTAAGCAAAAACATTCAGTACTTC

cdr3_length: 16
v_call: TRBV6-5
clone_size: NA
j_call: TRBJ2-2
d_call: NA
cdr3_aa: CASSLPVYRRNGELFF
cdr3_nt: TGTGCCAGCAGTTTACCGGTATACAGAAGAAACGGGGAGCTGTTTTTT

cdr3_length: 14
v_call: TRBV5-1
clone_size: NA
j_call: TRBJ2-7
d_call: NA
cdr3_aa: CASSLRLNSYEQYF
cdr3_nt: TGCGCCAGCAGCCTCAGACTAAACTCCTACGAGCAGTACTTC

cdr3_length: 15
v_call: TRBV10-3
clone_size: NA
j_call: TRBJ1-5
d_call: NA
cdr3_aa: CAISNSAGSNQPQHF
cdr3_nt: TGTGCCATCAGCAACAGTGCTGGTAGCAATCAGCCCCAGCATTTT

cdr3_length: 18
v_call: TRBV28
clone_size: NA
j_call: TRBJ2-1
d_call: TRBD2
cdr3_aa: CASSLFKRGSGSFNEQFF
cdr3_nt: TGTGCCAGCAGTTTATTTAAGCGTGGGAGCGGGAGTTTCAATGAGCAGTTCTTC

cdr3_length: 16
v_call: TRBV7-9
clone_size: NA
j_call: TRBJ1-1
d_call: NA
cdr3_aa: CASSRIPTRELGEAFF
cdr3_nt: TGTGCCAGCAGCCGCATCCCCACTCGGGAACTGGGTGAAGCTTTCTTT

cdr3_length: 15
v_call: TRBV28
clone_size: NA
j_call: TRBJ2-6
d_call: NA
cdr3_aa: CASSFSRSGANVLTF
cdr3_nt: TGTGCCAGCAGTTTTTCCCGCTCTGGGGCCAACGTCCTGACTTTC

cdr3_length: 15
v_call: TRBV18
clone_size: once
j_call: TRBJ2-5
d_call: TRBD2
cdr3_aa: CASSVGLAGEQTQYF
cdr3_nt: TGTGCCAGCTCCGTGGGACTAGCGGGAGAACAGACCCAGTACTTC

cdr3_length: 15
v_call: TRBV7-2
clone_size: NA
j_call: TRBJ1-4
d_call: TRBD1
cdr3_aa: CASSQRQGANEKLFF
cdr3_nt: TGTGCCAGCAGCCAGAGGCAGGGGGCTAATGAAAAACTGTTTTTT

cdr3_length: 18
v_call: TRBV11-3
clone_size: NA
j_call: TRBJ2-5
d_call: TRBD2
cdr3_aa: CASSDGLLAGGDGETQYF
cdr3_nt: TGTGCCAGCAGCGACGGCTTGTTAGCGGGAGGCGACGGGGAGACCCAGTACTTC

cdr3_length: 17
v_call: TRBV7-2
clone_size: NA
j_call: TRBJ2-5
d_call: TRBD2
cdr3_aa: CASSLVGEAAGRGTQYF
cdr3_nt: TGTGCCAGCAGCTTAGTCGGGGAGGCCGCGGGGAGGGGGACCCAGTACTTC

cdr3_length: 13
v_call: TRBV5-1
clone_size: few
j_call: TRBJ2-2
d_call: TRBD1
cdr3_aa: CASSGQGTGELFF
cdr3_nt: TGCGCCAGCAGCGGACAGGGGACCGGGGAGCTGTTTTTT

cdr3_length: 16
v_call: TRBV11-3
clone_size: NA
j_call: TRBJ2-3
d_call: TRBD2
cdr3_aa: CASSPATAGGADTQYF
cdr3_nt: TGTGCCAGCAGCCCCGCTACAGCGGGAGGGGCAGATACGCAGTATTTT

cdr3_length: 14
v_call: TRBV7-2
clone_size: few
j_call: TRBJ2-7
d_call: NA
cdr3_aa: CASSLVPQAYEQYF
cdr3_nt: TGTGCCAGCAGCTTAGTTCCACAGGCCTACGAGCAGTACTTC

cdr3_length: 13
v_call: TRBV7-6
clone_size: NA
j_call: TRBJ2-7
d_call: NA
cdr3_aa: CASLPEGRNEQYF
cdr3_nt: TGTGCCAGCCTACCGGAGGGCCGGAACGAGCAGTACTTC

cdr3_length: 15
v_call: TRBV10-3
clone_size: NA
j_call: TRBJ1-4
d_call: TRBD1
cdr3_aa: CAIRRGPATNEKLFF
cdr3_nt: TGTGCCATCCGTAGGGGGCCGGCAACTAATGAAAAACTGTTTTTT

cdr3_length: 16
v_call: TRBV9
clone_size: NA
j_call: TRBJ2-1
d_call: NA
cdr3_aa: CASSPRGTPGNNEQFF
cdr3_nt: TGTGCCAGCAGCCCCCGAGGTACACCCGGGAACAATGAGCAGTTCTTC

cdr3_length: 15
v_call: TRBV7-3
clone_size: NA
j_call: TRBJ2-1
d_call: TRBD1
cdr3_aa: CASSLTGGFYNEQFF
cdr3_nt: TGTGCCAGCAGCTTAACAGGGGGCTTCTACAATGAGCAGTTCTTC

cdr3_length: 14
v_call: TRBV10-3
clone_size: NA
j_call: TRBJ1-1
d_call: NA
cdr3_aa: CATQKGVGNTEAFF
cdr3_nt: TGTGCCACTCAGAAAGGGGTTGGGAACACTGAAGCTTTCTTT

cdr3_length: 15
v_call: TRBV2
clone_size: NA
j_call: TRBJ1-2
d_call: NA
cdr3_aa: CASLQGSPDNYGYTF
cdr3_nt: TGTGCCAGCCTTCAGGGGTCTCCTGATAACTATGGCTACACCTTC

cdr3_length: 13
v_call: TRBV7-9
clone_size: NA
j_call: TRBJ2-7
d_call: NA
cdr3_aa: CASSLGSLYEQYF
cdr3_nt: TGTGCCAGCAGCCTAGGGTCCTTATACGAGCAGTACTTC

cdr3_length: 15
v_call: TRBV6-1
clone_size: NA
j_call: TRBJ1-1
d_call: TRBD1
cdr3_aa: CASTQLMGQGIEAFF
cdr3_nt: TGTGCCAGCACGCAGCTCATGGGACAGGGGATTGAAGCTTTCTTT

cdr3_length: 18
v_call: TRBV28
clone_size: NA
j_call: TRBJ2-3
d_call: TRBD2
cdr3_aa: CASSLNPAGVWGPDTQYF
cdr3_nt: TGTGCCAGCAGTTTAAACCCAGCGGGAGTCTGGGGCCCAGATACGCAGTATTTT

cdr3_length: 16
v_call: TRBV15
clone_size: NA
j_call: TRBJ2-7
d_call: NA
cdr3_aa: CATSRPARQATYEQYF
cdr3_nt: TGTGCCACCAGCAGACCCGCCCGGCAGGCAACCTACGAGCAGTACTTC

cdr3_length: 14
v_call: TRBV18
clone_size: once
j_call: TRBJ1-3
d_call: TRBD1
cdr3_aa: CASSPAGGGNTIYF
cdr3_nt: TGTGCCAGCTCACCCGCAGGGGGTGGAAACACCATATATTTT

cdr3_length: 13
v_call: TRBV29-1
clone_size: NA
j_call: TRBJ2-5
d_call: TRBD1
cdr3_aa: CSGEGQGRETQYF
cdr3_nt: TGCAGCGGGGAAGGACAGGGTCGAGAGACCCAGTACTTC

cdr3_length: 12
v_call: TRBV2
clone_size: NA
j_call: TRBJ1-1
d_call: NA
cdr3_aa: CASSEGRTEAFF
cdr3_nt: TGTGCCAGCAGTGAAGGGCGGACTGAAGCTTTCTTT

cdr3_length: 16
v_call: TRBV5-5
clone_size: NA
j_call: TRBJ2-3
d_call: NA
cdr3_aa: CASSNRWAGGTDTQYF
cdr3_nt: TGTGCCAGCAGCAATCGGTGGGCGGGCGGCACAGATACGCAGTATTTT

cdr3_length: 15
v_call: TRBV5-1
clone_size: NA
j_call: TRBJ2-1
d_call: TRBD2
cdr3_aa: CASSFGSGVYNEQFF
cdr3_nt: TGCGCCAGCAGCTTTGGTAGCGGGGTCTACAATGAGCAGTTCTTC

cdr3_length: 13
v_call: TRBV6-5
clone_size: NA
j_call: TRBJ1-1
d_call: NA
cdr3_aa: CASRVPGDTEAFF
cdr3_nt: TGTGCCAGCAGAGTACCAGGGGACACTGAAGCTTTCTTT

cdr3_length: 17
v_call: TRBV18
clone_size: NA
j_call: TRBJ2-1
d_call: TRBD2
cdr3_aa: CASSPRPAGGNYNEQFF
cdr3_nt: TGTGCCAGCTCACCACGGCCAGCGGGAGGGAACTACAATGAGCAGTTCTTC

cdr3_length: 13
v_call: TRBV2
clone_size: few
j_call: TRBJ1-1
d_call: NA
cdr3_aa: CASSERQATEAFF
cdr3_nt: TGTGCCAGCAGTGAACGGCAGGCCACTGAAGCTTTCTTT

cdr3_length: 14
v_call: TRBV10-3
clone_size: NA
j_call: TRBJ2-1
d_call: NA
cdr3_aa: CATKDGSGLNEQFF
cdr3_nt: TGTGCCACCAAAGACGGGTCGGGGCTTAATGAGCAGTTCTTC

cdr3_length: 16
v_call: TRBV10-3
clone_size: NA
j_call: TRBJ1-5
d_call: TRBD1
cdr3_aa: CAISEGTGASNQPQHF
cdr3_nt: TGTGCCATCAGTGAGGGGACAGGGGCTAGCAATCAGCCCCAGCATTTT

cdr3_length: 15
v_call: TRBV5-1
clone_size: NA
j_call: TRBJ2-1
d_call: NA
cdr3_aa: CASSLDAGSYNEQFF
cdr3_nt: TGCGCCAGCAGCTTGGACGCAGGCTCCTACAATGAGCAGTTCTTC

cdr3_length: 13
v_call: TRBV27
clone_size: NA
j_call: TRBJ1-2
d_call: NA
cdr3_aa: CASRETGQSGYTF
cdr3_nt: TGTGCCAGCAGGGAGACAGGACAGTCTGGCTACACCTTC

cdr3_length: 19
v_call: TRBV29-1
clone_size: NA
j_call: TRBJ2-7
d_call: NA
cdr3_aa: CSVEGGGRAKGGHPYEQYF
cdr3_nt: TGCAGCGTTGAAGGTGGCGGCAGGGCGAAAGGAGGGCACCCCTACGAGCAGTACTTC

cdr3_length: 16
v_call: TRBV5-4
clone_size: NA
j_call: TRBJ2-1
d_call: TRBD2
cdr3_aa: CASSPGTSGIRAEQFF
cdr3_nt: TGTGCCAGCAGCCCCGGGACTAGCGGGATCCGGGCTGAGCAGTTCTTC

cdr3_length: 15
v_call: TRBV15
clone_size: NA
j_call: TRBJ1-4
d_call: TRBD1
cdr3_aa: CATSSRQGAREKLFF
cdr3_nt: TGTGCCACCAGCAGTAGACAGGGGGCGAGAGAAAAACTGTTTTTT

cdr3_length: 17
v_call: TRBV28
clone_size: NA
j_call: TRBJ1-5
d_call: TRBD1
cdr3_aa: CASSLARQGASNQPQHF
cdr3_nt: TGTGCCAGCAGTTTGGCCCGACAGGGGGCTAGCAATCAGCCCCAGCATTTT

cdr3_length: 14
v_call: TRBV25-1
clone_size: NA
j_call: TRBJ1-2
d_call: TRBD1
cdr3_aa: CASSNPDRVGGYTF
cdr3_nt: TGTGCCAGCAGTAATCCGGACAGGGTCGGCGGCTACACCTTC

cdr3_length: 16
v_call: TRBV7-2
clone_size: NA
j_call: TRBJ2-3
d_call: NA
cdr3_aa: CASSLAVQRSTDTQYF
cdr3_nt: TGTGCCAGCAGCTTAGCGGTCCAGAGATCCACAGATACGCAGTATTTT